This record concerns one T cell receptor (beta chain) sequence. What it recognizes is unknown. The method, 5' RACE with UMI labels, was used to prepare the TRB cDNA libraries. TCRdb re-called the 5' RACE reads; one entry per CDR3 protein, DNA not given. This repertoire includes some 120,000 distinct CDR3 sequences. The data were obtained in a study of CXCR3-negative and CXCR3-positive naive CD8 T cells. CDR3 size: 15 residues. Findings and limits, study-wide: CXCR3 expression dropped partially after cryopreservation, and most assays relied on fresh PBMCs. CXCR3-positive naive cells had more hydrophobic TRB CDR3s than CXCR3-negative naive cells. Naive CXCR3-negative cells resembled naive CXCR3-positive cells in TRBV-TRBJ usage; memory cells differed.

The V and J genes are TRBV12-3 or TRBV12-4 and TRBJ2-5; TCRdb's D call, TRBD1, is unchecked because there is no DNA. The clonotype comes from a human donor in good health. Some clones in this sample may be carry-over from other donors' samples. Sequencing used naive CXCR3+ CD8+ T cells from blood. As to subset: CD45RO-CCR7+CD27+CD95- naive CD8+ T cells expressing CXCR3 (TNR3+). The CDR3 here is CASSFRDRRSGTQYF.